The T cell receptor (beta chain) under discussion was sequenced for a study of neurological immune-mediated disorders. Sequencing of 15-18 subjects in each run yielded over 170 million TCR-beta sequences. A single record per CDR3 protein comes from TCRdb applying MiXCR to the 5' RACE reads. The sample has 60,000 to 90,000 distinct CDR3 sequences, roughly 10% seen once; the top ten hold roughly a tenth. This clonotype was detected ten times or more. The target antigen is unknown. Findings and caveats of the study: Subjects shared no identical expanded-clone CDR3 amino acid sequences, suggesting private TCR-beta repertoires in all groups.

Time point specified: longitudinal time-point 1 (baseline). Sequences were obtained from PBMCs. The source of this sequence is a man under 40 in good health.

The CDR3 loop reads CASSLGRTQYF. CDR3 nucleotide sequence: TGTGCCAGCAGTTTAGGACGGACCCAGTACTTC. The chain combines TRBV27 with TRBJ2-5; D gene ambiguous. V was clipped by 2 bases and J by 7 bases, with 5 bases between them. Germline V gene data show CDR1 as MNHEY and CDR2 as SMNVEV (reference sequence). The CDR3 is 11 amino acids.